Listed below are T cell receptor beta chains from one sample, sequenced in a study of response to subunit inactivated influenza vaccine. TCRdb re-called the RT-PCR reads through MiXCR, storing one row per CDR3 protein. Of about 610,000 distinct CDR3 sequences listed, 14% are singletons. The material sequenced was PBMCs from blood, taken 11 to 12 days after vaccination. The receptors were gathered from a man in his fifties who received an inactivated influenza vaccine. Each CDR3 is given with its conserved first and last residue. The D gene is left open where the match is weak. A row's size may be missing; if present it is once, few, many or a size class.

V gene	J gene	D gene	clone size	CDR3 protein	CDR3 DNA
TRBV24-1	TRBJ2-3	NA	NA	CATRRGAGDDTQYF	TGTGCCACGCGGAGGGGGGCCGGCGACGATACGCAGTATTTT
TRBV6-5	TRBJ1-1	NA	NA	CASSHEGVANTEAFF	TGTGCCAGCAGTCACGAGGGGGTGGCGAACACTGAAGCTTTCTTT
TRBV4-2	TRBJ2-3	TRBD2	few	CASSQASGGTDTQYF	TGTGCCAGCAGCCAGGCTAGCGGGGGGACAGATACGCAGTATTTT
TRBV12-3/TRBV12-4	TRBJ2-3	NA	NA	CASSLWEEDTQYF	TGTGCCAGCAGTTTATGGGAGGAAGATACGCAGTATTTT
TRBV3-1	TRBJ2-6	NA	few	CASSNTRTGANVLTF	TGTGCCAGCAGCAACACCAGGACAGGGGCCAACGTCCTGACTTTC
TRBV18	TRBJ2-3	NA	NA	CASSPGWGTFTDTQYF	TGTGCCAGCTCACCTGGGTGGGGAACATTCACAGATACGCAGTATTTT
TRBV11-2	TRBJ2-6	NA	NA	CASSFGTLGFGANVLTF	TGTGCCAGCAGCTTTGGGACACTAGGGTTCGGGGCCAACGTCCTGACTTTC
TRBV27	TRBJ2-1	NA	few	CATAGTPRVGSYNEQFF	TGTGCCACTGCCGGGACTCCTCGAGTAGGCTCCTACAATGAGCAGTTCTTC
TRBV7-9	TRBJ1-2	TRBD1	NA	CASSNRGDNYGYTF	TGTGCCAGCAGCAACAGGGGGGATAACTATGGCTACACCTTC
TRBV4-1	TRBJ2-2	TRBD1	NA	CASSLEDRGVWTGELFF	TGCGCCAGCAGCCTTGAGGACAGGGGGGTATGGACCGGGGAGCTGTTTTTT
TRBV29-1	TRBJ2-1	NA	NA	CSVPANGVGNEQFF	TGCAGCGTCCCCGCAAACGGGGTGGGCAATGAGCAGTTCTTC
TRBV18	TRBJ1-1	TRBD1	NA	CASSPDRAEAFF	TGTGCCAGCTCACCGGACAGGGCAGAAGCTTTCTTT
TRBV6-1	TRBJ1-6	NA	NA	CATTNPGRNSPLHF	TGTGCCACAACGAACCCAGGTCGTAATTCACCCCTCCACTTT
TRBV20-1	TRBJ1-1	NA	many	CSAREGSRGAEAFF	TGCAGTGCTAGAGAAGGGAGTCGGGGGGCTGAAGCTTTCTTT
TRBV7-2	TRBJ2-7	NA	NA	CASSPTGSIYEQYF	TGTGCCAGCAGCCCTACAGGGTCCATCTACGAGCAGTACTTC
TRBV5-1	TRBJ1-1	TRBD1	NA	CASSLGNRGITLTEAFF	TGCGCCAGCAGCTTGGGGAACAGGGGTATAACTCTTACTGAAGCTTTCTTT
TRBV7-9	TRBJ1-6	NA	NA	CASSPWDGRNSPLHF	TGTGCCAGCAGCCCCTGGGACGGGCGGAATTCACCCCTCCACTTT
TRBV5-6	TRBJ2-3	NA	NA	CASSLRSRDTQYF	TGTGCCAGCAGCTTGAGATCAAGGGATACGCAGTATTTT
TRBV28	TRBJ2-3	TRBD1	NA	CASRSFGTGTDTQYF	TGTGCCAGCAGAAGTTTCGGGACAGGGACAGATACGCAGTATTTT
TRBV3-1	TRBJ2-5	TRBD2	NA	CASSLALGLAGPQQETQYF	TGTGCCAGCAGCCTCGCCTTGGGACTAGCGGGTCCCCAACAAGAGACCCAGTACTTC
TRBV7-6	TRBJ1-4	NA	NA	CASSLAVNGKLLF	TGTGCCAGCAGCTTAGCAGTGAATGGAAAACTGTTATTT
TRBV2	TRBJ1-1	NA	NA	CASSEFYRANTEAFF	TGTGCCAGCAGTGAATTCTACAGGGCGAACACTGAAGCTTTCTTT
TRBV6-6	TRBJ2-7	NA	few	CASSPPDGYEQYF	TGTGCCAGCAGTCCCCCGGACGGCTACGAGCAGTACTTC
TRBV6-2/TRBV6-3	TRBJ2-7	TRBD2	NA	CASIFPGGNYDQYF	TGTGCCAGCATTTTCCCCGGGGGGAACTACGATCAGTACTTC
TRBV10-2	TRBJ2-7	TRBD2	few	CASGWGGGSASYEQYF	TGCGCCAGCGGGTGGGGGGGAGGTAGTGCGTCCTACGAGCAGTACTTC
TRBV18	TRBJ2-7	TRBD1	few	CASSPPGQGIYEQYF	TGTGCCAGCTCACCACCCGGACAGGGTATCTACGAGCAGTACTTC
TRBV29-1	TRBJ1-2	TRBD1	few	CSVEGYGTANYGYTF	TGCAGCGTTGAAGGTTACGGGACAGCTAACTATGGCTACACCTTC
TRBV4-3	TRBJ1-2	NA	few	CASSQELAADYGYTF	TGCGCCAGCAGCCAAGAACTCGCAGCCGACTATGGCTACACCTTC
TRBV12-3/TRBV12-4	TRBJ2-3	TRBD2	NA	CASNPGTSGGKSTDTQYF	TGTGCCAGCAACCCCGGGACTAGCGGGGGAAAGAGCACAGATACGCAGTATTTT
TRBV12-3/TRBV12-4	TRBJ2-5	TRBD1	many	CASSPLGQGKETQYF	TGTGCCAGCAGCCCCTTAGGACAGGGGAAAGAGACCCAGTACTTC
TRBV7-2	TRBJ2-5	TRBD1	NA	CASNMDRVGTQYF	TGTGCCAGCAACATGGACAGGGTCGGGACCCAGTACTTC
TRBV5-6	TRBJ2-3	TRBD1	NA	CASSLVWDRGSDTQYF	TGTGCCAGCAGCTTGGTGTGGGACAGGGGATCAGATACGCAGTATTTT
TRBV15	TRBJ2-1	TRBD2	NA	CATSRGAGGHLSSYNEQFF	TGTGCCACCAGCAGAGGAGCGGGGGGTCATCTCAGCTCCTACAATGAGCAGTTCTTC
TRBV25-1	TRBJ2-3	TRBD2	few	CASRQSTSGNTDTQYF	TGTGCCAGCAGACAATCGACTAGCGGGAATACAGATACGCAGTATTTT
TRBV29-1	TRBJ1-1	NA	NA	CSVDVNTEAFF	TGCAGCGTTGATGTGAACACTGAAGCTTTCTTT
TRBV4-2	TRBJ1-2	NA	few	CASSQDRAAKWVEVTF	TGTGCCAGCAGCCAAGATCGGGCCGCCAAGTGGGTCGAGGTAACCTTC
TRBV7-9	TRBJ2-5	TRBD2	few	CASRPLAGGGQETQYF	TGTGCCAGCAGACCACTAGCGGGGGGAGGACAAGAGACCCAGTACTTC
TRBV12-3/TRBV12-4	TRBJ2-7	NA	many	CASSSTTYEQYF	TGTGCCAGCAGTTCGACAACCTACGAGCAGTACTTC
TRBV12-3/TRBV12-4	TRBJ2-5	NA	NA	CASSLGYRETQYF	TGTGCCAGCAGTTTAGGCTATCGGGAGACCCAGTACTTC
TRBV20-1	TRBJ2-1	TRBD2	few	CSASPDIRGGLNEQFF	TGCAGTGCCTCCCCAGACATACGGGGGGGCCTCAATGAGCAGTTCTTC
TRBV12-3/TRBV12-4	TRBJ2-1	NA	NA	CASSHKRANEQFF	TGTGCCAGCAGCCACAAAAGGGCGAATGAGCAGTTCTTC
TRBV18	TRBJ2-1	TRBD1	many	CASSPGQGNEQFF	TGTGCCAGCTCCCCGGGACAGGGGAATGAGCAGTTCTTC
TRBV10-2	TRBJ2-3	TRBD1	NA	CASSRGQGHQGDTQYF	TGCGCCAGCAGTAGGGGACAGGGGCATCAGGGAGATACGCAGTATTTT
TRBV7-9	TRBJ1-4	TRBD1	NA	CASRTGPGGPTNEKLFF	TGTGCCAGCAGGACGGGGCCAGGGGGGCCAACTAATGAAAAACTGTTTTTT
TRBV4-1	TRBJ2-1	TRBD2	NA	CASSQEVTGLAPTWGFF	TGCGCCAGCAGCCAAGAGGTAACGGGACTAGCCCCTACATGGGGGTTCTTC
TRBV27	TRBJ2-4	NA	NA	CASSLGVSGKNIQYF	TGTGCCAGCAGTTTAGGGGTCTCCGGCAAAAACATTCAGTACTTC
TRBV12-3/TRBV12-4	TRBJ2-2	NA	many	CASSMGRDTGELFF	TGTGCCAGCAGCATGGGCCGAGACACCGGGGAGCTGTTTTTT
TRBV20-1	TRBJ2-1	TRBD1	few	CSARDLRQGEYNEQFF	TGCAGTGCTAGAGATCTGCGACAGGGGGAATACAATGAGCAGTTCTTC
TRBV11-2	TRBJ2-7	TRBD1	few	CASNRDRDTFLYF	TGTGCCAGTAACCGAGACAGGGATACTTTTCTGTACTTC
TRBV6-1	TRBJ2-7	NA	few	CASRLDGGAYEQYF	TGTGCCAGCAGATTGGACGGGGGTGCCTACGAGCAGTACTTC
TRBV20-1	TRBJ1-5	NA	NA	CSAFGDSNQPQHF	TGCAGTGCGTTTGGCGATAGCAATCAGCCCCAGCATTTT
TRBV24-1	TRBJ1-5	TRBD1	NA	CATSDQQTGVPQPQHF	TGTGCCACCAGTGATCAGCAGACAGGGGTTCCTCAGCCCCAGCATTTT
TRBV29-1	TRBJ2-5	TRBD1	many	CSVGQGRGETQYF	TGCAGCGTTGGACAGGGGAGAGGAGAGACCCAGTACTTC
TRBV20-1	TRBJ2-1	NA	many	CSARGAQTSNEQFF	TGCAGTGCTAGGGGGGCCCAGACGTCCAATGAGCAGTTCTTC
TRBV7-9	TRBJ2-1	NA	NA	CASSLLGPSYNEQFF	TGTGCCAGCAGCTTACTGGGGCCTTCCTACAATGAGCAGTTCTTC